This T cell receptor (beta chain) came from a study of shared clonotypes between healthy human individuals. The table came from immunoSEQ multiplex PCR; TCRdb's copy has only in-frame clones and leaves some out. The sample contains nearly 1 million clones, approximately 80% of which appear only once. Notes on the study in general: Compared with clonotypes that all four donors shared, non-shared clonotypes had lower generation probabilities. Generally, naive subsets (rather than memory subsets) showed larger estimated richness.

For this clone: What it binds is unknown.

The CDR3 contains 16 residues. Germline CDR1 reads MDHEN; CDR2 reads SYDVKM. V trimming: 6 bases; J trimming: 6 bases; junction bases outside the gene matches: 11. A CD45RA-negative memory subset and a CD45RA+ naive subset were separated from the CD4+ cells. The receptor was derived from a man aged 18 to 29 in good health. This chain uses TRBV28 with TRBJ1-6; 7 bases map to TRBD1. Input material: memory CD4+ T cells sorted from blood. Subset described: CD45RA-negative fraction. CDR3 amino acids: CASRLLDRRTNSPLHF. The CDR3 DNA sequence: TGTGCCAGCAGACTCCTGGACAGGCGAACTAATTCACCCCTCCACTTT. Drawing the rest from reference TRBV28 and TRBJ1-6, the complete variable domain is DVKVTQSSRYLVKRTGEKVFLECVQDMDHENMFWYRQDPGLGLRLIYFSYDVKMKEKGDIPEGYSVSREKKERFSLILESASTNQTSMYLCASRLLDRRTNSPLHFGNGTRLTVT.